This T cell receptor (beta chain) was captured in a study of blood T cell repertoires in COVID-19. Whole-study context: Italy, Spain and the United States were the sources of the convalescent and acute COVID-19 samples. PBMCs, B-cell-depleted T cells, or T cells provided the cDNA or gDNA that made up the material.

Per the authors' pipeline: It was from reference gene primer amplification that nucleated cell counts were estimated. The protocol was immunoSEQ multiplex PCR, while the TCRdb copy is restricted to in-frame clones and leaves out a portion. V, J and clone size are those of that table, while D and trimming were read from the DNA. The sample holds some 250,000 clones, roughly nine tenths seen once. The CDR3 length is 14 residues. V gave up 4 bases and J gave up 3 bases, with 13 bases separating them. Germline V CDR1 and CDR2: MGHRA, YSYEKL. This receptor was obtained from a man aged 55 to 70 with acute or convalescent COVID-19. This chain joins TRBV4-1 and TRBJ2-7, with D perhaps matching TRBD1 (5 bases). Sequenced input: peripheral blood. The CDR3 here is CASSLIQENYEQYF. In DNA, the CDR3 is TGCGCCAGCAGCCTAATACAGGAGAACTACGAGCAGTACTTC.